There are many counts of the clone carrying this T cell receptor (beta chain). The data originate from a study of molecular identifiers for immune sequencing clone quantification. Study-level background: Replicate experiments took RNA from around 20,000 or 100,000 naive CD8 cells, divided it five ways and sequenced four.

MiXCR, run by TCRdb on the PCR reads, gives a single entry per CDR3 protein. Here the sample spans 550,000 to 750,000 distinct CDR3 sequences, just under 20% being singletons. The CDR3 covers 15 residues. Germline values: CDR1 LNHDA, CDR2 SQIVND (reference sequence). V lost 1 base and J lost 4; bases outside the gene matches: 3. Sequencing input: naive CD8+ T cells from blood, with Jurkat cell RNA spiked in. Specified subset: FACS-sorted CD8+CD4-CCR7+CD45RA+ naive T cells. The sequence was collected from a human donor in good health. Some libraries in this study had Jurkat cell RNA spiked in. This chain links TRBV19 with TRBJ2-5; TRBD2 agrees at 10 bases. CDR3 coding DNA: TGTGCCAGTAGTATAGTTGCTAGCGGGGGAGAGACCCAGTACTTC. Translating it yields CASSIVASGGETQYF.